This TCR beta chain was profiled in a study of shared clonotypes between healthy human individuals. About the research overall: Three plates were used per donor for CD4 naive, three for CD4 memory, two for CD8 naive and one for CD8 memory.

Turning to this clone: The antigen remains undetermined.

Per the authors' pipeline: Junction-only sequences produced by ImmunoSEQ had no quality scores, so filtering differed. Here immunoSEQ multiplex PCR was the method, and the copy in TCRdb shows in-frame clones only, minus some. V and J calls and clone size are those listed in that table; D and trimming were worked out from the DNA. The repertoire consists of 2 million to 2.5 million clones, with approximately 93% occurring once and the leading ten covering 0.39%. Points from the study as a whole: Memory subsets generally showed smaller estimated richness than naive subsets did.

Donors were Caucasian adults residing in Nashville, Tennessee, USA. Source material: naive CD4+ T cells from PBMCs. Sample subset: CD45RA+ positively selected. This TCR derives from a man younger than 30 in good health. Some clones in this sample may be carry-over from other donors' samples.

The CDR3 is CASSSFGQGARRREKLFF. CDR3 in DNA: TGCGCCAGCAGCTCATTCGGACAGGGGGCGCGTCGAAGGGAAAAACTGTTTTTT. The rearrangement joins TRBV5-1 to TRBJ1-4; 11 bases agree with TRBD1. The CDR3 covers 18 residues. V gave up 3 bases and J gave up 8 bases; unmatched junction bases: 15. From germline, CDR1 is SGHRS and CDR2 YFSETQ.